The rows below give T cell receptor beta chains drawn from one sample of a study of yellow fever vaccine responses in identical twins. TCRdb re-derived calls from the RT-PCR reads in MiXCR, one entry per CDR3 protein. The sample includes fewer than 4,000 distinct CDR3 sequences, 85% to 90% of them seen just once. The sequencing used T cells from blood (PBMCs), unsorted or a sorted subset (not recorded which), collected before or after yellow fever vaccination (not recorded which). All receptors come from a woman younger than 30 who received the yellow fever vaccine. Each CDR3 is given with its conserved first and last residue. The D gene is left open where the match is weak. Clone size is not always given. Where it is, it says once, few, many or a class for expanded clones.

J gene | V gene | clone size | D gene | CDR3 protein | CDR3 DNA
TRBJ1-2 | TRBV10-3 | NA | NA | CAISSTEVTNYGYTF | TGTGCCATCAGTTCCACGGAGGTGACTAACTATGGCTACACCTTC
TRBJ2-1 | TRBV11-1 | NA | TRBD1 | CASSSGQGRYNEQFF | TGTGCCAGCAGCTCCGGACAGGGACGGTACAATGAGCAGTTCTTC
TRBJ2-3 | TRBV6-1 | NA | TRBD2 | CASRPRTSGRTPDTQYF | TGTGCCAGCAGACCTCGGACTAGCGGGAGAACCCCAGATACGCAGTATTTT
TRBJ2-1 | TRBV2 | NA | NA | CASKTRVSYNEQFF | TGTGCCAGCAAAACCAGGGTATCCTACAATGAGCAGTTCTTC
TRBJ2-1 | TRBV5-1 | NA | TRBD2 | CASTSGTSIYNEQFF | TGCGCCAGCACCTCCGGGACTAGTATCTACAATGAGCAGTTCTTC
TRBJ1-2 | TRBV6-5 | NA | NA | CASSYSRETYGYTF | TGTGCCAGCAGTTACTCGCGGGAGACCTATGGCTACACCTTC
TRBJ2-7 | TRBV4-1 | once | TRBD2 | CASSQGLAASYEQYF | TGCGCCAGCAGCCAGGGACTAGCGGCCTCCTACGAGCAGTACTTC
TRBJ2-7 | TRBV7-9 | NA | NA | CASSSSGYGLEQYF | TGTGCCAGCAGCTCCAGTGGGTACGGCCTCGAGCAGTACTTC
TRBJ1-6 | TRBV10-1 | NA | NA | CASNSMGNSPLHF | TGCGCCAGCAACAGCATGGGGAATTCACCCCTCCACTTT
TRBJ2-7 | TRBV5-6 | NA | NA | CASSPNRDSYEQYF | TGTGCCAGCAGCCCAAACAGGGACTCCTACGAGCAGTACTTC
TRBJ1-1 | TRBV10-3 | NA | TRBD1 | CAIREGAEAFF | TGTGCCATCAGGGAGGGGGCGGAAGCTTTCTTT
TRBJ2-1 | TRBV28 | once | NA | CASSLQGWEQFF | TGTGCCAGCAGCTTACAAGGATGGGAGCAGTTCTTC
TRBJ2-2 | TRBV2 | NA | NA | CASGARDTGELFF | TGTGCCAGTGGCGCACGAGACACCGGGGAGCTGTTTTTT
TRBJ2-5 | TRBV5-1 | once | NA | CASSESVGGDETQYF | TGCGCCAGCAGTGAATCTGTTGGGGGCGATGAGACCCAGTACTTC
TRBJ2-1 | TRBV7-9 | NA | NA | CASSPTEGEQFF | TGTGCCAGCAGCCCCACCGAGGGTGAGCAGTTCTTC
TRBJ2-1 | TRBV11-1 | NA | NA | CASSPSIRGPSYNEQFF | TGTGCCAGCAGCCCATCCATACGGGGGCCGTCCTACAATGAGCAGTTCTTC